The 23 T cell receptor beta chains below come from one sample, sequenced in a study of T cell changes during pregnancy in multiple sclerosis (dated by TCRdb to about 2019). Library method: the immunoSEQ multiplex PCR assay. Not all clones reach the TCRdb copy of this immuneACCESS table, which keeps in-frame sequences only. Checked studies attribute under half of the gap to unresolved V genes and leave the rest unexplained. The sample has around 68,000 clones on record, 91% of them singletons. Approximately 2% of the sample is held by the ten biggest clonotypes. Sequences were derived from peripheral blood, sampled in the third trimester of pregnancy. These receptors were collected from a female donor in good health, enrolled as a control in a pregnancy study.

To note about this clone: The junction departs from the called germline gene at one end, perhaps through a read error. The chain has TRBV9 and TRBJ2-7; TRBD1 is a possible D gene (5 bases). The length of the CDR3 is 12 residues. CDR1 is SGDLS, CDR2 YYNGEE, per germline. The CDR3 coding sequence is TGTGCCAGCAGCGTAGGAGCTGGGTTCAGGGACTTC. The encoded protein is CASSVGAGFRDF.

This clone was seen a single time. The rearrangement joins TRBV19 to TRBJ1-2; D gene uncertain. Trimming removed 5 bases from V and 3 bases from J, with 13 bases in between. The CDR3 has 14 residues. Per the germline V gene, CDR1 is LNHDA and CDR2 is SQIVND (reference sequence). As DNA, the CDR3 is TGTGCCAGTAGTCCGACATTGTCCCACTATGGCTACACCTTC. It is translated as CASSPTLSHYGYTF.

The V gene is TRBV6-6, the J gene TRBJ1-3, with a tentative D call TRBD1 (6 bases). The CDR3 is made up of 15 amino acids. CDR1 and CDR2 from the germline V gene are MNHNY and SVGAGI (reference sequence). V was shortened by 2 bases and J by 9 bases, with 17 bases between the two germline ends. The CDR3 region is CASSYRSGDEGTIYF. The CDR3 DNA follows: TGTGCCAGCAGTTACCGGTCAGGGGATGAGGGCACCATATATTTT.

The rearrangement uses TRBV5-4 and TRBJ2-7; TRBD1 matches at 9 bases. This CDR3 is 15 amino acids long. Per germline, CDR1 SGHNT and CDR2 YYREEE (reference sequence). The J segment lost 0 bases and the V segment lost 4 bases, leaving 5 bases of the junction unmatched. The CDR3 nucleotides are TGTGCCAGCAGCCAGGGGACAGGGAGCTCCTACGAGCAGTACTTC. This sequence encodes CASSQGTGSSYEQYF.

The chain couples TRBV13 to TRBJ1-1; possibly TRBD1 for D (6 bases). The CDR3 has 14 amino acids. The V gene's germline CDR1 is PRHDT and CDR2 FYEKMQ (reference sequence). The V end lost 5 bases, the J end lost 4 bases, and 14 bases lay between the germline ends. For the CDR3, the DNA is TGTGCCAGCAGCGACCAAAGGGGGATCACTGAAGCTTTCTTT. Protein sequence: CASSDQRGITEAFF. Filled out from reference TRBV13 and TRBJ1-1, the complete variable domain reads AAGVIQSPRHLIKEKRETATLKCYPIPRHDTVYWYQQGPGQDPQFLISFYEKMQSDKGSIPDRFSAQQFSDYHSELNMSSLELGDSALYFCASSDQRGITEAFFGQGTRLTVV.

The V call is TRBV4-1, the J call TRBJ1-2; tentatively, D is TRBD1 (6 bases). The CDR3 loop spans 14 amino acids. V lost 2 bases and J lost 8, with 15 bases in between. CDR1 MGHRA and CDR2 YSYEKL come from the germline V gene. The CDR3 nucleotides read TGCGCCAGCAGCCAACCCACAGGGTTGGGAGGCTACACCTTC. This gives the protein CASSQPTGLGGYTF.

J is TRBJ2-3 and V is TRBV5-1; no definite D call. This CDR3 comprises 13 residues. V lost 0 bases and J lost 5, with 7 bases in between. Germline CDR1 reads SGHRS; CDR2 reads YFSETQ. CDR3 sequence (DNA): TGCGCCAGCAGCTTGGTAGGCGGAGATACGCAGTATTTT. This codes for CASSLVGGDTQYF. The complete variable domain, with remaining parts taken from reference TRBV5-1 and TRBJ2-3, reads KAGVTQTPRYLIKTRGQQVTLSCSPISGHRSVSWYQQTPGQGLQFLFEYFSETQRNKGNFPGRFSGRQFSNSRSEMNVSTLELGDSALYLCASSLVGGDTQYFGPGTRLTVL.

The chain carries TRBV27 and TRBJ2-7; no reliable D call. The CDR3 has 11 amino acids. Germline loops: CDR1 MNHEY, CDR2 SMNVEV (reference sequence). Deletions cut 5 bases from V and 6 bases from J, with 8 bases between. The CDR3 protein is CASSPGSEQYF. CDR3 sequence (DNA): TGTGCCAGCAGTCCTGGCAGCGAGCAGTACTTC.

V and J are TRBV14 and TRBJ2-2; unclear D gene. The CDR3 length is 12 residues. The V gene lost 3 bases and the J gene lost 5 bases, with 4 bases spanning the gap. In germline, CDR1 is SGHDN, CDR2 FVKESK. The CDR3 protein is CASSQTTGELFF. CDR3 DNA sequence: TGTGCCAGCAGCCAGACTACCGGGGAGCTGTTTTTT.

This chain joins TRBV7-6 and TRBJ2-7, with D possibly being TRBD1 (5 bases). Germline V gene sequence: CDR1 SGHVS, CDR2 FNYEAQ. The CDR3 extends over 14 amino acids. The ends were cut back, 0 bases at V and 2 bases at J, with 8 bases in the middle. The CDR3 loop is CASSLAKGPYEQYF. CDR3 DNA: TGTGCCAGCAGCTTAGCAAAGGGGCCCTACGAGCAGTACTTC.

The V call is TRBV6-1, the J call TRBJ1-6; the match to TRBD1 covers 10 bases. The CDR3 is made up of 15 amino acids. V trimming: 5 bases; J trimming: 7 bases; junction bases outside the gene matches: 5. Germline CDR1 is MNHNS and CDR2 is SASEGT. The CDR3 region is CASSTRTGGNSPLHF. CDR3 nucleotides: TGTGCCAGCAGTACCCGGACAGGGGGGAATTCACCCCTCCACTTT.

V and J are TRBV19 and TRBJ2-7; D call uncertain. Germline V gives CDR1 LNHDA, CDR2 SQIVND (reference sequence). Trimming pared 0 bases from V and 12 bases from J, leaving 18 bases between. The CDR3 consists of 14 residues. CDR3 DNA sequence: TGTGCCAGTAGTATAGAGTACCCCCCCTCTATTTCGTACTTC. This sequence encodes CASSIEYPPSISYF.

CDR3 in DNA: TGCGCCAGCAGGACGGGACTCCCCGCCGCCGGAGCTTTCTTT. Its protein product is CASRTGLPAAGAFF. V gene TRBV5-1 combines with J gene TRBJ1-1, with D tentatively TRBD1 (5 bases). Germline CDR1 and CDR2: SGHRS and YFSETQ. This CDR3 is 14 amino acids long. Trimming left V 5 bases short and J 10 bases short, with 21 bases between.

The genes are TRBV6-5 and TRBJ2-7; a possible D gene is TRBD1 (6 bases). The CDR3 has 16 residues. The ends were cut back, 4 bases at V and 0 bases at J, with 16 bases in the middle. Germline CDR1 and CDR2: MNHEY and SVGAGI. The CDR3 region has the DNA TGTGCCAGCAGTTCGCCGGGACAAAGGAACTCCTACGAGCAGTACTTC. Encoded protein: CASSSPGQRNSYEQYF.

The chain combines TRBV6-1 with TRBJ2-7; TRBD2 matches at 9 bases. Germline V gene lookup returns CDR1 MNHNS and CDR2 SASEGT. This CDR3 is built from 14 residues. The V and J ends lost 7 bases and 0 bases, in that order; junction bases with no gene match: 4. In nucleotides, the CDR3 is TGTGCCAGCAAGAGGACTAGCGACTCCTACGAGCAGTACTTC. Translation gives CASKRTSDSYEQYF.

The genes are TRBV5-4 and TRBJ2-1, with TRBD2 matching over 9 bases. V lost 0 bases to trimming and J lost 0 bases; unmatched junction nucleotides: 7. Germline V lookup: CDR1 SGHNT, CDR2 YYREEE (reference sequence). The length of the CDR3 is 18 residues. The CDR3 reads CASSLGGSSGNSYNEQFF. The DNA for the CDR3 is TGTGCCAGCAGCTTGGGGGGCTCTAGCGGGAACTCCTACAATGAGCAGTTCTTC.

V gene TRBV5-1 combines with J gene TRBJ2-5, with TRBD1 as a possible D gene (5 bases). The CDR3 has 14 amino acids. V gave up 7 bases and J gave up 2 bases, with 15 bases separating them. CDR1 and CDR2 from the germline V gene are SGHRS and YFSETQ. The chain's CDR3 is CASHRGDRQETQYF. The CDR3, as DNA: TGCGCCAGCCACCGAGGCGACAGACAAGAGACCCAGTACTTC. The full variable domain, completed using reference TRBV5-1 and TRBJ2-5, is KAGVTQTPRYLIKTRGQQVTLSCSPISGHRSVSWYQQTPGQGLQFLFEYFSETQRNKGNFPGRFSGRQFSNSRSEMNVSTLELGDSALYLCASHRGDRQETQYFGPGTRLLVL.

V gene TRBV7-9 combines with J gene TRBJ2-5; 9 positions match TRBD1. The junction had 5 bases not matched to a gene; V was cut back by 5 bases and J by 1 base. CDR3 length equals 15 residues. The V gene's germline CDR1 is SEHNR and CDR2 FQNEAQ (reference sequence). CDR3 loop: CASSTGQGPQETQYF. As DNA, the CDR3 is TGTGCCAGCAGCACGGGACAGGGACCCCAAGAGACCCAGTACTTC.

The J gene is TRBJ2-2, the V gene TRBV6-5; a possible D gene is TRBD1 (5 bases). The V end was cut by 2 bases, the J end by 6 bases, with 7 bases between. The CDR3 runs 13 residues. Germline V gene data show CDR1 as MNHEY and CDR2 as SVGAGI. The CDR3 sequence: CASSYRGSGELFF. The CDR3 coding sequence is TGTGCCAGCAGTTACAGGGGTTCCGGGGAGCTGTTTTTT.

The V and J genes are TRBV19 and TRBJ1-3; 7 bases match TRBD1. Germline V lookup: CDR1 LNHDA, CDR2 SQIVND (reference sequence). The CDR3 contains 13 residues. J gave up 2 bases and V 9 bases, and 4 bases lay outside the gene matches. CDR3 residues: CASFDRAGNTIYF. Here the CDR3 DNA reads TGTGCCAGCTTCGACAGGGCTGGAAACACCATATATTTT.

The V gene is TRBV30, the J gene TRBJ1-1; D may be TRBD1 (6 bases). Looked up from germline, CDR1 is GTSNPN and CDR2 is SVGIG (reference sequence). Trimming took 5 bases from V and 0 from J, leaving 13 bases between them. There are 14 residues in the CDR3. CDR3 in amino acids: CAWGQNSLNTEAFF. The CDR3 DNA sequence: TGTGCCTGGGGACAGAACTCGTTGAACACTGAAGCTTTCTTT.

This rearrangement joins TRBV5-4 to TRBJ1-2, with D tentatively TRBD1 (6 bases). V gave up 0 bases and J gave up 3 bases, with 6 bases separating them. CDR3 length equals 13 residues. CDR1 is SGHNT, CDR2 YYREEE, per germline (reference sequence). This CDR3 reads CASSLGTDYGYTF. The CDR3 DNA is TGTGCCAGCAGCTTGGGGACAGACTATGGCTACACCTTC.

The CDR3, as DNA: TGTGCCAGCAGCTTAGGAGGCAGTTTGAACACTGAAGCTTTCTTT. It encodes CASSLGGSLNTEAFF. V gene TRBV7-9 combines with J gene TRBJ1-1; D uncertain. CDR1 is SEHNR, CDR2 FQNEAQ, per germline (reference sequence). V was cut by 1 base and J by 0 bases, with 9 bases left in between. This CDR3 is built from 15 residues.